The 3 T cell receptor beta chains reported below all come from one sample, sequenced in a study of regulatory T cells in long-lasting Graves disease. Time point of the sample: newly diagnosed GD, antithyroid drugs for less than 3 months. PBMC-derived RNA was used for the TCR library. Researchers made TCR beta libraries by using iRepertoire HTBI primers and running Arm-PCR on CDR3 regions. TCRdb fed the multiplex PCR reads into MiXCR, producing one record per CDR3 protein. Among roughly 420,000 distinct CDR3 sequences listed, 12% to 15% were seen once. These same records also appear under a second study, on T cells in Graves' hyperthyroidism and ophthalmopathy.

This specimen consisted of peripheral blood mononuclear cells (PBMCs), obtained at new diagnosis, from a patient treated with antithyroid drugs. Receptors were obtained from a woman aged 45-59 years with Graves disease.

This clonotype was seen a handful of times. V and J are TRBV28 and TRBJ1-5, with 7 bases fitting TRBD1. The CDR3 is made up of 15 amino acids. J was trimmed by 6 bases and V by 5 bases; bases with no gene match: 10. CDR1 is MDHEN and CDR2 is SYDVKM in the germline V gene. The CDR3: CASSTYRGGFQPQHF. Written as DNA, the CDR3 is TGTGCCAGCAGTACATACAGGGGTGGTTTTCAGCCCCAGCATTTT.

Many counts were recorded for this clonotype. The chain uses TRBV6-5 and TRBJ1-1, with D maybe TRBD1 (5 bases). Germline V gene sequence: CDR1 MNHEY, CDR2 SVGAGI. V was pared by 7 bases and J by 4 bases, with 22 bases between. The CDR3 totals 16 residues. The CDR3 DNA sequence: TGTGCCAGCACCTACTCGTTGGCCGGGGCCTCCACTGAAGCTTTCTTT. This gives the protein CASTYSLAGASTEAFF.

This clonotype turned up a few times. This chain connects TRBV28 to TRBJ2-5; 9 bases are shared with TRBD1. CDR3 length equals 15 residues. Germline CDR1 reads MDHEN; CDR2 reads SYDVKM. The V gene end was trimmed by 5 bases and the J gene end by 6 bases; junction bases not matched to a gene: 10. The CDR3 loop reads CASSPHPDRGKTQYF. As DNA, the CDR3 is TGTGCCAGCAGTCCCCACCCGGACAGGGGAAAGACCCAGTACTTC. Based on the CDR3 plus reference TRBV28 and TRBJ2-5, the full variable domain is DVKVTQSSRYLVKRTGEKVFLECVQDMDHENMFWYRQDPGLGLRLIYFSYDVKMKEKGDIPEGYSVSREKKERFSLILESASTNQTSMYLCASSPHPDRGKTQYFGPGTRLLVL.